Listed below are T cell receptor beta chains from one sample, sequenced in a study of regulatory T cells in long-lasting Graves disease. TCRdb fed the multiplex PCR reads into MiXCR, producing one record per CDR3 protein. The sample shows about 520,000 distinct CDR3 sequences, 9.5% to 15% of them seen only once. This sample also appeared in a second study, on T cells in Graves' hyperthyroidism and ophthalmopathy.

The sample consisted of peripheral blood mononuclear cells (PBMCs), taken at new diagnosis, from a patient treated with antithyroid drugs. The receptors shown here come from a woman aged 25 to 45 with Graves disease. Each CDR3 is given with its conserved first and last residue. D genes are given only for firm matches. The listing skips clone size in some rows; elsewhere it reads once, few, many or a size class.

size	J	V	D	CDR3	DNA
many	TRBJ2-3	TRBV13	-	CASSKGRPPPVDTQYF	TGTGCCAGCAGCAAGGGACGGCCCCCCCCCGTGGATACGCAGTATTTT
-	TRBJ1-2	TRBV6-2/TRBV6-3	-	CASSYFQADGYTF	TGTGCCAGCAGTTATTTTCAGGCTGACGGCTACACCTTC
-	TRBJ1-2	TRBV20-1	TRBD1	CSARPGQGAPGYTF	TGCAGTGCTAGACCGGGACAGGGGGCGCCTGGCTACACCTTC
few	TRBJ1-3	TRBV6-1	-	CASTGHSGNTIYF	TGTGCCAGCACAGGCCACTCTGGAAACACCATATATTTT
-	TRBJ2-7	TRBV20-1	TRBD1	CSAGTGNEQYF	TGCAGTGCTGGGACAGGGAACGAGCAGTACTTC
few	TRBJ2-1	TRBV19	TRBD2	CASSARSGLAGVSLWEQFF	TGTGCCAGTAGTGCCAGATCGGGACTAGCGGGAGTGAGTTTATGGGAGCAGTTCTTC
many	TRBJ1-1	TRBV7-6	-	CASSLDGQALMNTEAFF	TGTGCCAGCAGCTTAGATGGCCAGGCCCTCATGAACACTGAAGCTTTCTTT
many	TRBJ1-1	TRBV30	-	CAWSVGRWAEAFF	TGTGCCTGGAGTGTGGGCAGGTGGGCTGAAGCTTTCTTT
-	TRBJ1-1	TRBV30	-	CAWIGPPPNSEAFF	TGTGCCTGGATCGGACCTCCCCCGAACTCTGAAGCTTTCTTT
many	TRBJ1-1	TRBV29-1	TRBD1	CSVVEPGGGGGAFF	TGCAGCGTTGTAGAACCAGGGGGCGGGGGAGGAGCTTTCTTT
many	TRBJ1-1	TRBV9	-	CASTTRGPAMNTEAFF	TGTGCCAGCACCACCCGGGGCCCCGCCATGAACACTGAAGCTTTCTTT
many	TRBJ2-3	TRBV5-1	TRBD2	CASSHRSGRRTDTQYF	TGCGCCAGCAGCCACCGTAGCGGGAGAAGAACAGATACGCAGTATTTT
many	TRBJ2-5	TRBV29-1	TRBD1	CSADRGETQYF	TGCAGCGCGGACAGGGGTGAGACCCAGTACTTC
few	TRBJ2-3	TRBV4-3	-	CASSQELERAPVDTQYF	TGCGCCAGCAGCCAAGAACTTGAGCGGGCGCCGGTGGATACGCAGTATTTT
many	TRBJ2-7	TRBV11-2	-	CASSSAVVQYF	TGTGCCAGCAGCTCGGCCGTCGTGCAGTACTTC
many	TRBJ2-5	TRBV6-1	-	CASSEWPYGGPVRGTQYF	TGTGCCAGCAGTGAATGGCCGTATGGGGGGCCAGTGCGAGGGACCCAGTACTTC
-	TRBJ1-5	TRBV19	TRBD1	CASSIDPGTGGLQPQHF	TGTGCCAGTAGTATAGACCCCGGGACAGGGGGCCTGCAGCCCCAGCATTTT
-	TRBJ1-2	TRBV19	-	CASSIVSGTHGYTF	TGTGCCAGTAGTATAGTATCCGGGACCCATGGCTACACCTTC
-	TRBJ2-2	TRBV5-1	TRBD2	CASSLPWRGANTGELFF	TGCGCCAGCAGCCTCCCCTGGCGGGGGGCGAACACCGGGGAGCTGTTTTTT
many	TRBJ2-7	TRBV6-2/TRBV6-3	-	CTSSYSPSSYEQYF	TGTACCAGCAGTTACTCGCCGAGCTCCTACGAGCAGTACTTC
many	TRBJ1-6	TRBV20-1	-	CSASPEPYHF	TGCAGTGCTAGCCCCGAGCCCTATCACTTT
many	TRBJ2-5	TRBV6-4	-	CASSDSKTAQETQYF	TGTGCCAGCAGTGACTCGAAAACGGCTCAAGAGACCCAGTACTTC
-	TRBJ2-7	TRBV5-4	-	CASSFYPLGAYEQYF	TGTGCCAGCAGCTTTTATCCCTTGGGGGCCTACGAGCAGTACTTC
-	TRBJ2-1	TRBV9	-	CASSVDPGTYNEQFF	TGTGCCAGCAGCGTAGACCCGGGGACCTACAATGAGCAGTTCTTC
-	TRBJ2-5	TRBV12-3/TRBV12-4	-	CASSRGVGQETQYF	TGTGCCAGCAGTCGTGGGGTGGGGCAAGAGACCCAGTACTTC
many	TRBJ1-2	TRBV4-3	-	CASSQDTGTRDNYGYTF	TGCGCCAGCAGCCAAGACACGGGCACACGAGATAACTATGGCTACACCTTC
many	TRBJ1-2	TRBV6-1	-	CASSLRSYGYTF	TGTGCCAGCAGTTTGAGGAGCTATGGCTACACCTTC
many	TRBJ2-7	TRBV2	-	CASSDSSTGYLGEQYF	TGTGCCAGCAGTGACTCCTCGACAGGTTATCTCGGCGAGCAGTACTTC
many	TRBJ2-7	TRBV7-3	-	CASSLDLGHQQYF	TGTGCCAGCAGCTTAGACCTTGGCCACCAGCAGTACTTC
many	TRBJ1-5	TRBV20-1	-	CSARDTRAQPQHF	TGCAGTGCTAGAGATACGAGGGCTCAGCCCCAGCATTTT
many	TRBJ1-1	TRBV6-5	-	CASSYSMVRKNTEAFF	TGTGCCAGCAGTTACTCGATGGTCCGCAAGAACACTGAAGCTTTCTTT
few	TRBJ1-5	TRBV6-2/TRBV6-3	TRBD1	CASSYSFVGRDRGGYSNQPQHF	TGTGCCAGCAGTTACTCATTCGTTGGCCGGGACAGGGGTGGGTATAGCAATCAGCCCCAGCATTTT
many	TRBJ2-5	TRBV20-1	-	CSARVSGSGETQYF	TGCAGTGCTAGAGTCTCCGGGAGTGGAGAGACCCAGTACTTC
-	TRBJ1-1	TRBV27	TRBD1	CASSSTPDRVRGNTEAFF	TGTGCCAGCAGTTCAACCCCGGACAGGGTGAGAGGGAACACTGAAGCTTTCTTT
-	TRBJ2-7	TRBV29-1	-	CSANRGDEQYF	TGCAGCGCCAATAGGGGGGACGAGCAGTACTTC
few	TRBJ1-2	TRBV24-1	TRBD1	CATSDPHDRGGYTF	TGTGCCACCAGTGACCCTCATGACAGGGGCGGCTACACCTTC
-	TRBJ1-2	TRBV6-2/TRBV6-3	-	CASSYPSGTPGYYGYTF	TGTGCCAGCAGTTACCCTAGCGGGACCCCGGGCTACTATGGCTACACCTTC
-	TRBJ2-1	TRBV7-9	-	CASSPLVYEQFF	TGTGCCAGCAGCCCACTAGTTTATGAGCAGTTCTTC
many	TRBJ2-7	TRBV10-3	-	CAISEWGNEQYF	TGTGCCATCAGTGAGTGGGGAAACGAGCAGTACTTC
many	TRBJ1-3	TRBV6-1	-	CASSAGPEAGNTIYF	TGTGCCAGCAGTGCCGGGCCAGAGGCTGGAAACACCATATATTTT
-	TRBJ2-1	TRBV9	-	CASSPERRQAWDEQFF	TGTGCTAGCAGCCCCGAACGGAGACAGGCCTGGGATGAGCAGTTCTTC
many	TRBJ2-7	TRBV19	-	CASSWGPLYEQYF	TGTGCCAGTAGCTGGGGACCTCTTTACGAGCAGTACTTC
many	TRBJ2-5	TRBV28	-	CASSFWAQETQYF	TGTGCCAGCAGTTTTTGGGCGCAAGAGACCCAGTACTTC
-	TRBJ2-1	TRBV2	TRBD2	CASGGTRDYNYNEQFF	TGTGCCAGCGGTGGGACCCGGGACTATAATTACAATGAGCAGTTCTTC